In its sample, the clone carrying this T cell receptor beta chain was seen a few times. This entry comes from a study of T cells in Graves' hyperthyroidism and ophthalmopathy. Amplification of TCR beta CDR3 regions used RNA as the template. First-round RT-PCR with HTBI primers amplified the TCR CDR3 region. TCRdb analysed the multiplex PCR reads with MiXCR anew, one entry per CDR3 protein. Of approximately 200,000 distinct CDR3 sequences in the sample, roughly 18% were seen once. CDR3 length equals 14 residues. The V and J ends lost 6 bases and 8 bases respectively, with 16 bases between them. The chain is built from TRBV12-3 or TRBV12-4 and TRBJ1-4, with D possibly TRBD1 on 6 matching bases. The sample was blood. The TCR comes from a man aged 40-55 years with Graves' hyperthyroidism. The CDR3 coding sequence is TGTGCCAGCAGAAGTTCAGGGGTAGTAGAAAAACTGTTTTTT. Residues: CASRSSGVVEKLFF.